This TCR beta chain was observed in a study of shared clonotypes between healthy human individuals (TCRdb year 2020). Regarding the study in general: The cohort included three men and a couple of women between 18 and 49 years of age. Per donor, three plates each were used for CD4 naive and CD4 memory, two for CD8 naive, and one for CD8 memory. The study deeply sequenced blood TCR repertoires of about 5 healthy adults to estimate repertoire size and the extent of clonotype sharing between individuals. To increase sequencing depth and limit assay-specific biases, different laboratories used diverse techniques to prepare libraries and sequence TCR repertoires. Each donor's leukapheresis produced roughly between roughly 0.94 and 9.5 billion PBMCs. General conclusions and limits of the study: Compared with non-shared clonotypes, the clonotypes found in all four sorted-subset donors had higher generation probabilities. Pairwise subsampling indicated that sequencing depth was expected to affect the degree of clonotype sharing among donors. Larger estimated clonotype richness was generally found for naive subsets than for memory subsets. Sampling was limited to blood, and TCR repertoires in tissue likely differ from TCR repertoires in blood. Sharing across four donors was observed for approximately 5% of naive CD4, over 3% of naive CD8, 2.3% of memory CD4, and roughly 0.4% of memory CD8 clonotypes. Even with the large sequencing depth, rarefaction of the sorted-subset datasets indicated that sequencing was incomplete. The small number of donors limited the genetic and exposure-history diversity represented.

Concerning this clone: The specificity of this receptor is unknown. Base qualities were left out, and no much larger clone turns up one base away.

From the germline V gene, CDR1 is MNHNS and CDR2 is SASEGT. V drops 0 bases and J drops 4 bases, leaving 18 bases in between. The CDR3 runs 17 amino acids, cysteine and phenylalanine included. Left in the record is the CDR3 DNA by itself, 51 bases read in frame from the first base. CD8 naive samples consisted of CD45RO-negative cells that were positively selected for CCR7, yielding a CD45RA+CCR7+ population without TemRA cells. Healthy HIV-negative adults with no recently reported acute infections or vaccinations were included as donors. Only Caucasian adults living in Nashville, Tennessee, USA were represented among the donors. Blood was obtained by leukapheresis, after which PBMCs were separated by Ficoll-Histopaque density gradient centrifugation and cryopreserved in liquid nitrogen vapor phase. Analytical flow cytometry was used to check the purity and quantity of each magnetically sorted T cell population. Genomic DNA was isolated from every sorted fraction and measured by UV absorbance on a Nanodrop 2000c.

Using the deep immunoSEQ assay, TCR CDR3 regions were amplified from genomic DNA by multiplex PCR. Genomic DNA extracted from each cell subset was distributed evenly over all wells of several immunoSEQ 96-well plates, and each plate served as one replicate. For sorted subsets, approximately 190 ng of genomic DNA, equivalent to some 30,000 T cell genomes, went into each replicate PCR. The purified libraries were quantified using a Qubit 3.0 fluorometer, sized with a Bioanalyzer 2100, and then quantified again using the KAPA Library Quantification kit. Every immunoSEQ 96-well plate was sequenced on a dedicated single-read 150-cycle Illumina NextSeq 550 flow cell. On the study's bioinformatics: Because the immunoSEQ output held only junctional sequences and lacked quality scores, the filtering could not match the filtering applied to full-length reads. Sequences were annotated with PyIR, a Python wrapper for IgBLAST v1.9, and V/J genes and CDR3 were assigned using IMGT germline references. Reads with weak V/J assignments (E-value above 1e-6), missing CDR3, stop codons, out-of-frame junctions, or ambiguous translated residues were removed. V3J clonotypes were defined as sequences sharing an identical inferred V gene, J gene, and CDR3 amino acid sequence. The percentage overlap between two repertoires was calculated by dividing the number of shared unique clonotypes by the size of the smaller repertoire. Repertoire richness was assessed with RTK rarefaction, the Chao1 estimator, and Recon v2.1 estimates of unobserved clonotypes. OLGA was used to compute generation probabilities for all TCRbeta clonotypes that the gDNA method yielded from four donors. Entries here come from immuneACCESS through TCRdb and include only in-frame sequences with V and J called. Some clones fail to appear in such tables; in the studies checked, an unresolved V gene covers under half of the shortfall, and the cause of the remainder is unknown. That table supplies the V and J calls and clone size; D and trimming were determined from the DNA. Here the sample has 800,000 to 950,000 clones; around 96% occur a single time. The ten biggest clones cover less than 0.25% of the sample.

The sequencing sample was made of naive CD8+ T cells sorted from blood. Per the publication, the cell subset or site label means: CD45RA+CCR7+. The source of this sequence is a man aged 30 to 45 in good health. The chain couples TRBV6-1 to TRBJ1-1; no D gene can be assigned with confidence. The bases are TGTGCCAGCAGTGAAGCGTGGAAGGCGTACTTGGGCACTGAAGCTTTCTTT. Its translation reads: CASSEAWKAYLGTEAFF.